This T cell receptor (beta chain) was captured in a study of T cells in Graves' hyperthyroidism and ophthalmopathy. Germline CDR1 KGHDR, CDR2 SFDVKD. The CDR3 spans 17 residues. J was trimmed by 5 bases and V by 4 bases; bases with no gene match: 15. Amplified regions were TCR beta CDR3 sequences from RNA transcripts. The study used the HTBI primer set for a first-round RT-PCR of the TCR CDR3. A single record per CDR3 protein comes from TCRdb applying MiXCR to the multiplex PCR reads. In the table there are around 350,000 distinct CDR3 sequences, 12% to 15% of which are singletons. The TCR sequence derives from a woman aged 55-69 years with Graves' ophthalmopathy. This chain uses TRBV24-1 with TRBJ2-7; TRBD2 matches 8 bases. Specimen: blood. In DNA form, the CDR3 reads TGTGCCACCAGTGACGGAAGCGGGAGAGGGGTCCCCAACGAGCAGTACTTC. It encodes CATSDGSGRGVPNEQYF.